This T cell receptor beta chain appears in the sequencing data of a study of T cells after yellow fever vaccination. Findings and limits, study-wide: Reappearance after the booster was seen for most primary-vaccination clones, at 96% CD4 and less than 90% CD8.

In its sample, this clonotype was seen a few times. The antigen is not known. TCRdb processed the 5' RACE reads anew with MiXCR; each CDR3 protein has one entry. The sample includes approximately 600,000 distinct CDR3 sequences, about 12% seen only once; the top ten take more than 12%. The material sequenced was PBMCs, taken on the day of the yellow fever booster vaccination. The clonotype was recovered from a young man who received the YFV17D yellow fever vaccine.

The chain's CDR3 is CASSSPRDRGVAEQYF. In DNA form, the CDR3 reads TGTGCCAGCAGTTCACCTCGGGACAGGGGAGTGGCCGAGCAGTACTTC. The rearrangement uses TRBV2 and TRBJ2-7; 10 bases fit TRBD1. The germline V gene has CDR1 SNHLY and CDR2 FYNNEI. This CDR3 region has 16 residues. V gave up 5 bases and J gave up 6 bases; unmatched junction bases: 13. The variable domain in full, with the rest retrieved from reference TRBV2 and TRBJ2-7, is EPEVTQTPSHQVTQMGQEVILRCVPISNHLYFYWYRQILGQKVEFLVSFYNNEISEKSEIFDDQFSVERPDGSNFTLKIRSTKLEDSAMYFCASSSPRDRGVAEQYFGPGTRLTVT.